This TCR beta chain comes out of a study of CD8 T cells in ankylosing spondylitis. Trimming removed 1 base from V and 9 bases from J, with 7 bases in between. CDR3 length: 12 residues. The germline CDR1 and CDR2 sequences are SGHVS and FNYEAQ. Molecular-barcoded quantitative 5'-RACE produced these TCR beta libraries. MiXCR, applied by TCRdb to the 5' RACE reads, yields one record per CDR3 protein. The profile covers 200,000 to 250,000 distinct CDR3 sequences, with approximately 16% appearing a single time and roughly 46% taken by the ten largest. The study's findings and limits: A TCR beta motif of eight or nine highly homologous variants seemed to mark ankylosing spondylitis blood. Earlier literature documents some of the motif variants in reactive arthritis synovial fluid and blood. From matched ankylosing spondylitis synovial fluid, disease-linked clones were reportedly recovered at significantly enriched levels.

On this clonotype itself: The antigen remains unidentified.

The sequence came from a male donor with ankylosing spondylitis. Sequenced sample: blood, either unsorted or a sorted T cell fraction (not recorded which). The rearrangement uses TRBV7-6 and TRBJ2-1; D is unresolved. The DNA of the CDR3 is TGTGCCAGCAGCTTAGTGAATAGTGAGCAGTTCTTC. It encodes CASSLVNSEQFF.